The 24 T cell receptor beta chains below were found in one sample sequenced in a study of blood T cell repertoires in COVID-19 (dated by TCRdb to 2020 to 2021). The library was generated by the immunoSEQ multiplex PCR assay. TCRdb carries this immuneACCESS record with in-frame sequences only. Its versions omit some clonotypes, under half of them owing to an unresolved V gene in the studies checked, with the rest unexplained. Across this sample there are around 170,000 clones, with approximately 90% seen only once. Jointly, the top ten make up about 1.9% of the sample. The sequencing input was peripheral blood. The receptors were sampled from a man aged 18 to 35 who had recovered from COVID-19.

CDR3 bases: TGTGCCAGCAGCCAAGCCTTGACAGGGAACACTGAAGCTTTCTTT. This encodes CASSQALTGNTEAFF. J is TRBJ1-1 and V is TRBV3-1 (or the pseudogene TRBV3-2); D is possibly TRBD1 (6 bases). CDR1 is LGHDT, CDR2 YNNKEL, per germline (reference sequence). V lost 1 base to trimming and J lost 1 base, with 10 bases between them. The CDR3 has 15 amino acids.

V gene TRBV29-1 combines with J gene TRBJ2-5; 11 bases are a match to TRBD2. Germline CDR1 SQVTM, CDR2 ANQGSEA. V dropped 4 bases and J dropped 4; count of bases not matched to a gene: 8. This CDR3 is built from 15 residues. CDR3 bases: TGCAGCGTTGTTAGATTAGCGGGAGGGCCAGAGACCCAGTACTTC. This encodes CSVVRLAGGPETQYF.

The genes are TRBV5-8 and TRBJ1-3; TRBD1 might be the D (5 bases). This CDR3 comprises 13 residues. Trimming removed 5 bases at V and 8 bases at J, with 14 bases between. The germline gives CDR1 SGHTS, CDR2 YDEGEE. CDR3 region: CASSPGLSHTIYF. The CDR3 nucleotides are TGTGCCAGCAGTCCGGGACTGTCACACACCATATATTTT.

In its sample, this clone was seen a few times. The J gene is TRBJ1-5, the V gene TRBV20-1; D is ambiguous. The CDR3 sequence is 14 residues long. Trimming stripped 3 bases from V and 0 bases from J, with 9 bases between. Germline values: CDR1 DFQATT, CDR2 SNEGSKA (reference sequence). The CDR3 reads CSASESYSNQPQHF. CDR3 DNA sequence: TGCAGTGCTAGTGAGTCTTATAGCAATCAGCCCCAGCATTTT.

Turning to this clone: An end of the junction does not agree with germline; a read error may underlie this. This chain's CDR3 is CASSFPKRIETQYF. The CDR3 DNA sequence: TGTGCCAGCAGCTTCCCTAAACGGATCGAGACTCAGTACTTC. The gene calls are TRBV7-2 and TRBJ2-5, with D unresolved. Germline V gene sequence: CDR1 SGHTA, CDR2 FQGNSA. The CDR3 consists of 14 residues.

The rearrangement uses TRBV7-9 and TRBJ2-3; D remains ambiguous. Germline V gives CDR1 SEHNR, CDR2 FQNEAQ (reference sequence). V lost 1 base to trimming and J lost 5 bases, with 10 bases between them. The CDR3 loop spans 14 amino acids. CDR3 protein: CASSLEHQIDTQYF. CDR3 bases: TGTGCCAGCAGCTTAGAACATCAAATAGATACGCAGTATTTT.

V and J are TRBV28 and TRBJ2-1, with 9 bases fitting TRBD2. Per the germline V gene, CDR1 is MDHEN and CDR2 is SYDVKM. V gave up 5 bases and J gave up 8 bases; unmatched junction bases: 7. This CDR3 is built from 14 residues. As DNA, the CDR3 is TGTGCCAGCAGTCCAGCGGGAGGAATGGATGAGCAGTTCTTC. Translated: CASSPAGGMDEQFF.

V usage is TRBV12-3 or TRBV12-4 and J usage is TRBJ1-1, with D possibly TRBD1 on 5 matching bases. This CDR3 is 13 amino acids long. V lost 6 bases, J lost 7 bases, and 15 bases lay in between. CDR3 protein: CASSPPGRGEAFF. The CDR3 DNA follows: TGTGCCAGCAGCCCCCCAGGGAGGGGTGAAGCTTTCTTT.

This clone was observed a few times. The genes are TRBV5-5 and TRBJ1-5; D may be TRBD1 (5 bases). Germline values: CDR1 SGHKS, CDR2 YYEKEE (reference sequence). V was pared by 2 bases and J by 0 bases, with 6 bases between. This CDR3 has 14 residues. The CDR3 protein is CASSFGGSNQPQHF. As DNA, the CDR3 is TGTGCCAGCAGCTTCGGGGGTAGCAATCAGCCCCAGCATTTT.

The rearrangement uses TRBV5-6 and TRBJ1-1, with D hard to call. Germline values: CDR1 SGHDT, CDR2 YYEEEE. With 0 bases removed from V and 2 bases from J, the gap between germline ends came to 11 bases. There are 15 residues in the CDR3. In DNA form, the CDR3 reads TGTGCCAGCAGCTTGGATTTAAATCCCAACACTGAAGCTTTCTTT. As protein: CASSLDLNPNTEAFF.

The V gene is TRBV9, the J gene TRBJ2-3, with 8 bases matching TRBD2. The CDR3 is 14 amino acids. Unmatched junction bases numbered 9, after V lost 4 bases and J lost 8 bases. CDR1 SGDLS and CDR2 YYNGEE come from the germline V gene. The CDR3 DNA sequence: TGTGCCAGCAGCCCCCATTTAGCGGGACGTACGCAGTATTTT. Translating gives CASSPHLAGRTQYF.

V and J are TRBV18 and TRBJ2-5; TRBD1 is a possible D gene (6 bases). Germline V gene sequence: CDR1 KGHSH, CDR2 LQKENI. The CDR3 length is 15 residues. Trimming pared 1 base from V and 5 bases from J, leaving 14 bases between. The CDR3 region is CASSPQQGSLETQYF. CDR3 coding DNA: TGTGCCAGCTCACCACAACAGGGAAGTTTGGAGACCCAGTACTTC.

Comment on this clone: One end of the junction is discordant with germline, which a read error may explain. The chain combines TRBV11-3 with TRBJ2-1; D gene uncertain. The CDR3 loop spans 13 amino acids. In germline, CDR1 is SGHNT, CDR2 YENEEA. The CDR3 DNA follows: TGTGCCAGCAGCACCTACTCCAACAATGAGCAGTTCTTC. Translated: CASSTYSNNEQFF.

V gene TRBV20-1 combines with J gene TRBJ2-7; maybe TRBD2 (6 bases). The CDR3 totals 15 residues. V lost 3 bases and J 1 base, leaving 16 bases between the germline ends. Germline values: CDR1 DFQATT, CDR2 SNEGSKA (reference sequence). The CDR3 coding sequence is TGCAGTGCTAGTAGTCCCGGGACTCCATCCTACGAGCAGTACTTC. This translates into CSASSPGTPSYEQYF.

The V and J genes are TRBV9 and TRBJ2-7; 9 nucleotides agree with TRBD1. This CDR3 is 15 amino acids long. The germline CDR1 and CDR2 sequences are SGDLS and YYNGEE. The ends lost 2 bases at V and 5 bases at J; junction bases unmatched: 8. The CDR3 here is CASSVSWTGAHEQYF. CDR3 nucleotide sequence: TGTGCCAGCAGCGTTTCCTGGACAGGGGCCCACGAGCAGTACTTC.

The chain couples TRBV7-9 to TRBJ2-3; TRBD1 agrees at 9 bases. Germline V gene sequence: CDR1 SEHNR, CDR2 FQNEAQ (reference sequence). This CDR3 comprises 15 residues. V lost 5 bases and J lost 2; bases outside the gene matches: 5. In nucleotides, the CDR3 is TGTGCCAGCAGCAGGGACAGGGCTTCCACAGATACGCAGTATTTT. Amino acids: CASSRDRASTDTQYF.

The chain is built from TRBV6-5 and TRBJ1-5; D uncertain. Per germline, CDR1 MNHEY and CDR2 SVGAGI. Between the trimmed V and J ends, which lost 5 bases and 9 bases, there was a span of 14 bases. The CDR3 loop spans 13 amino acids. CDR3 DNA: TGTGCCAGCAGTCCCTCCTATCGGGGGCCCCAGCATTTT. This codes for CASSPSYRGPQHF.

The CDR3 spells CSVRDSYEQYF. The DNA for the CDR3 is TGCAGCGTCCGGGACAGCTACGAGCAGTACTTC. V gene TRBV29-1 combines with J gene TRBJ2-7; 7 nucleotides align to TRBD1. This CDR3 comprises 11 residues. Germline assignment: CDR1 SQVTM and CDR2 ANQGSEA. Trimming cost V 6 bases and J 3 bases; bases outside gene matches: 2.

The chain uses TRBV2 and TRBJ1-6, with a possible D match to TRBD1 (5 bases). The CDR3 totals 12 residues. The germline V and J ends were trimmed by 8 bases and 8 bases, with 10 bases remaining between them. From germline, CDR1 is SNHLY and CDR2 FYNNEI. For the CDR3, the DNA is TGTGCCAGCGGTAAACAGGATTCACCCCTCCACTTT. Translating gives CASGKQDSPLHF.

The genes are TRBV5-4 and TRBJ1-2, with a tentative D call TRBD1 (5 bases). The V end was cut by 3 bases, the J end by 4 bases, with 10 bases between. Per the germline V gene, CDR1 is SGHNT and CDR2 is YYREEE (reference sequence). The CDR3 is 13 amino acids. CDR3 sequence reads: CASSSTVLYGYTF. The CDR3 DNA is TGTGCCAGCAGCTCGACAGTCCTCTATGGCTACACCTTC.

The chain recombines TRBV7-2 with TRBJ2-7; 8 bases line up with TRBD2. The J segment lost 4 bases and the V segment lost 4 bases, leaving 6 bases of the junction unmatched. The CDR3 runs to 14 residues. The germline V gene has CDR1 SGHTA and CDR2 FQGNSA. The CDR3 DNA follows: TGTGCCAGCAGCTCCAGCGGGAGAACTTACGAGCAGTACTTC. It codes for CASSSSGRTYEQYF.

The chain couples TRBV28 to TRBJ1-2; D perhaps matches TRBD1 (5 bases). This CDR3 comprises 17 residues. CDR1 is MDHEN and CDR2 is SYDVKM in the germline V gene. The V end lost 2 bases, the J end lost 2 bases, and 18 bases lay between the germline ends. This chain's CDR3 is CASSLSGGGGFNYGYTF. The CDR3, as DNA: TGTGCCAGCAGTTTAAGTGGGGGAGGAGGGTTCAACTATGGCTACACCTTC.

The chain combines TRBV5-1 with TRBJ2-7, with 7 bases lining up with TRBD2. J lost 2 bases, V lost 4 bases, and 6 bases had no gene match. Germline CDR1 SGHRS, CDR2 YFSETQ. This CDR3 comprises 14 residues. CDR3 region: CASSAYSGPYEQYF. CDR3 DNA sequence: TGCGCCAGCAGCGCTTATAGCGGGCCCTACGAGCAGTACTTC.

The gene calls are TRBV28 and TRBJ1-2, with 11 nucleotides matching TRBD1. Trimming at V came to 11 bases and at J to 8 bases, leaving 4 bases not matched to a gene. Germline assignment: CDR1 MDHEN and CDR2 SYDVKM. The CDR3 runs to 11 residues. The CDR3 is CAGQGALGYTF. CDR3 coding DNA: TGTGCCGGACAGGGGGCCCTGGGCTACACCTTC.